Listed below are T cell receptor beta chains from one sample, sequenced in a study of T cells in Graves' hyperthyroidism and ophthalmopathy. TCRdb reprocessed the multiplex PCR reads via MiXCR and lists one record per CDR3 protein. Among roughly 720,000 distinct CDR3 sequences, about 18% were seen once, and the ten largest hold less than 20%. Sequencing was carried out using blood. Source of these receptors: a man aged 45-65 years with Graves' hyperthyroidism. The CDR3 runs from the conserved cysteine through the conserved F or W. The D gene is left open where the match is weak. Only part of the rows carry a size: once, few, many, or a class if the clone is expanded.

size	length	D	V	J	CDR3	DNA
many	16	TRBD2	TRBV30	TRBJ2-3	CAWSKSTSGMTDTQYF	TGTGCCTGGAGTAAATCGACTAGCGGGATGACAGATACGCAGTATTTT
many	13	NA	TRBV28	TRBJ2-7	CASSPRQDYEQYF	TGTGCCAGCAGTCCCCGACAGGACTACGAGCAGTACTTC
many	15	NA	TRBV11-2	TRBJ2-1	CASSSAAGLYNEQFF	TGTGCCAGCAGCTCTGCTGCGGGACTCTACAATGAGCAGTTCTTC
many	15	NA	TRBV28	TRBJ2-7	CASTPPNSLSYEQYF	TGTGCCAGCACCCCTCCCAATAGCCTCTCCTACGAGCAGTACTTC
many	14	TRBD2	TRBV2	TRBJ2-4	CASSASGTADIQYF	TGTGCCAGCAGTGCTAGCGGGACGGCGGACATTCAGTACTTC
NA	13	TRBD1	TRBV11-3	TRBJ2-1	CASRPGQKNEQFF	TGTGCCAGCAGGCCGGGACAGAAAAATGAGCAGTTCTTC
NA	15	NA	TRBV12-3/TRBV12-4	TRBJ1-5	CASSSPGLGNQPQHF	TGTGCCAGCAGTTCCCCGGGGTTAGGGAATCAGCCCCAGCATTTT
many	16	TRBD2	TRBV11-3	TRBJ2-1	CASSLVTSGSVNEQFF	TGTGCCAGCAGCTTAGTCACTAGCGGGAGTGTCAATGAGCAGTTCTTC
many	13	NA	TRBV2	TRBJ1-1	CASSVLGNTEAFF	TGTGCCAGCAGTGTGTTAGGGAACACTGAAGCTTTCTTT
many	14	NA	TRBV18	TRBJ1-2	CASSPLPQSDGYTF	TGTGCCAGCTCACCACTTCCGCAGAGTGATGGCTACACCTTC
few	16	TRBD1	TRBV5-1	TRBJ2-1	CASKRSYRGRGNEQFF	TGCGCCAGCAAACGCTCCTACAGGGGGCGTGGGAATGAGCAGTTCTTC
many	15	NA	TRBV12-3/TRBV12-4	TRBJ1-1	CASSLVGGGVTEAFF	TGTGCCAGCAGTTTAGTGGGGGGGGGGGTTACTGAAGCTTTCTTT
many	14	NA	TRBV2	TRBJ1-5	CASRQGYSNQPQHF	TGTGCCAGCAGACAGGGTTATAGCAATCAGCCCCAGCATTTT